The text below deals with one TCR beta chain. The CDR3 length is 15 residues. Germline-derived CDR1 and CDR2 are SGHDN and FVKESK. The V gene lost 6 bases and the J gene lost 3 bases, with 18 bases spanning the gap. This record belongs to a study of shared clonotypes between healthy human individuals. In the source study's methods: ImmunoSEQ gave junction-only sequences without quality scores, so filtering differed. Sequenced by immunoSEQ multiplex PCR; TCRdb stores in-frame clones only, minus some. The DNA gave D and trimming, while V, J and clone size come from that table. Among about a million clones listed, approximately 75% were seen once. The donor cohort consisted entirely of Caucasian adults residing in Nashville, Tennessee.

The origin of this receptor is a man younger than 35 in good health. Some clones in this sample may be carry-over from other donors' samples. The sample was memory CD4+ T cells from PBMCs. Noted subset: CD45RA-negative fraction. V usage is TRBV14 and J usage is TRBJ2-7; D unresolved. In nucleotides, the CDR3 is TGTGCCAGCAGTAGAAATTTGCGGAAGGACTACGAGCAGTACTTC. This sequence encodes CASSRNLRKDYEQYF. Looking up the rest from reference TRBV14 and TRBJ2-7 gives the full variable domain: EAGVTQFPSHSVIEKGQTVTLRCDPISGHDNLYWYRRVMGKEIKFLLHFVKESKQDESGMPNNRFLAERTGGTYSTLKVQPAELEDSGVYFCASSRNLRKDYEQYFGPGTRLTVT.